Below are 16 T cell receptor beta chains sequenced from a single sample in a study of identical twins. One entry per CDR3 protein, called by TCRdb with MiXCR from the 5' RACE reads. Here the sample spans about 200,000 distinct CDR3 sequences, less than 9.5% being singletons. The specimen sequenced was memory (CD45RO+) T cells sorted from blood. Receptors were obtained from a woman between 18 and 29 years old in good health.

This clonotype was recorded a few times. The V gene is TRBV4-3, the J gene TRBJ2-4, with TRBD2 as a possible D gene (7 bases). The CDR3 totals 16 residues. Looked up from germline, CDR1 is LGHNA and CDR2 is YSLEER. The V end lost 3 bases, the J end lost 3 bases, and 15 bases lay between the germline ends. CDR3 sequence: CASSQVYREGKNIQYF. CDR3 DNA sequence: TGCGCCAGCAGCCAGGTGTACAGGGAGGGCAAAAACATTCAGTACTTC.

This clonotype was recorded a few times. The gene calls are TRBV10-3 and TRBJ2-7, with a weak D call TRBD1 (6 bases). The CDR3 loop spans 13 amino acids. V gave up 9 bases and J gave up 3 bases, with 15 bases separating them. Germline CDR1 and CDR2: ENHRY and SYGVKD. The CDR3 spells CAISTGTLYEQYF. The CDR3 bases are TGTGCCATTTCAACCGGGACACTCTACGAGCAGTACTTC.

This chain joins TRBV10-3 and TRBJ2-1, with TRBD2 matching over 12 bases. The J segment lost 8 bases and the V segment lost 11 bases, leaving 10 bases of the junction unmatched. Germline V lookup: CDR1 ENHRY, CDR2 SYGVKD. CDR3 length: 14 amino acids. The CDR3 nucleotides read TGTGCCTCCCGGCGACTAGCGGGAGTGGATGAGCAGTTCTTC. This translates into CASRRLAGVDEQFF.

This chain connects TRBV18 to TRBJ1-2; the D is unclear. Looked up from germline, CDR1 is KGHSH and CDR2 is LQKENI. Trimming took off 3 bases at V and 0 bases at J, with 8 bases between the two ends. CDR3 length: 14 amino acids. DNA for the CDR3: TGTGCCAGCTCACCGGAATCCTCTAACTATGGCTACACCTTC. Amino acid sequence: CASSPESSNYGYTF.

V usage is TRBV6-6 and J usage is TRBJ2-7; the D is unclear. The length of the CDR3 is 12 residues. V shed 9 bases and J shed 4 bases, with 13 bases lying between them. CDR1 is MNHNY, CDR2 SVGAGI, per germline (reference sequence). The CDR3 DNA reads as TGTGCCAGTCGGAGTAGCTTGTACGAGCAGTACTTC. As protein: CASRSSLYEQYF.

This chain joins TRBV20-1 and TRBJ2-7; possibly TRBD2 for D (6 bases). The V gene lost 6 bases and the J gene lost 2 bases, with 17 bases spanning the gap. This CDR3 has 14 residues. The germline V gene has CDR1 DFQATT and CDR2 SNEGSKA (reference sequence). The CDR3 sequence: CSAKSGTGAYEQYF. CDR3 in DNA: TGCAGTGCCAAGTCCGGGACGGGAGCCTACGAGCAGTACTTC.

This clonotype occurred many times. The chain combines TRBV9 with TRBJ2-7, with 11 bases matching TRBD1. Germline V lookup: CDR1 SGDLS, CDR2 YYNGEE. V gave up 3 bases and J gave up 5 bases; unmatched junction bases: 7. This CDR3 spans 15 amino acids. CDR3 amino acids: CASSAPGQGADEQYF. The CDR3 DNA is TGTGCCAGCAGCGCCCCCGGACAGGGGGCGGACGAGCAGTACTTC.

The genes are TRBV20-1 and TRBJ2-7, with 8 nucleotides matching TRBD2. After removal of 6 bases from V and 4 bases from J, the junction contained 5 bases not matched to a gene. Germline loops: CDR1 DFQATT, CDR2 SNEGSKA (reference sequence). This CDR3 has 12 residues. This chain's CDR3 is CSASGGRYEQYF. For the CDR3, the DNA is TGCAGTGCCAGCGGGGGACGGTACGAGCAGTACTTC.

Ten or more counts support this clonotype. The chain links TRBV15 to TRBJ1-4, with D maybe TRBD1 (5 bases). The CDR3 runs to 16 residues. Trimming removed 1 base from V and 5 bases from J, with 14 bases in between. The germline CDR1 and CDR2 sequences are LNHNV and YYDKDF (reference sequence). The CDR3 DNA is TGTGCCACCAGCAGAGGAGCGGCAGGGAGGAATGAAAAACTGTTTTTT. It is translated as CATSRGAAGRNEKLFF.

This clonotype showed up just a few times. The gene calls are TRBV5-4 and TRBJ1-1, with TRBD1 identical over 10 bases. The germline gives CDR1 SGHNT, CDR2 YYREEE (reference sequence). This CDR3 comprises 15 residues. V trimming: 4 bases; J trimming: 4 bases; junction bases outside the gene matches: 7. This CDR3 is CASSTRQGASTEAFF. In DNA form, the CDR3 reads TGTGCCAGCAGCACTAGACAGGGGGCTAGCACTGAAGCTTTCTTT. The full variable domain, rest sourced from reference TRBV5-4 and TRBJ1-1, is ETGVTQSPTHLIKTRGQQVTLRCSSQSGHNTVSWYQQALGQGPQFIFQYYREEENGRGNFPPRFSGLQFPNYSSELNVNALELDDSALYLCASSTRQGASTEAFFGQGTRLTVV.

This clonotype was seen more than once but under ten times. This chain links TRBV6-1 with TRBJ1-5; perhaps TRBD1 as D (6 bases). Trimming left V 5 bases short and J 7 bases short, with 15 bases between. This CDR3 comprises 14 residues. Germline-derived CDR1 and CDR2 are MNHNS and SASEGT. The CDR3 DNA reads TGTGCCAGCAGTCCGGGACACGCACTACAGCCCCAGCATTTT. Translating it yields CASSPGHALQPQHF.

The chain combines TRBV5-1 with TRBJ2-3; 7 bases are shared with TRBD2. Germline CDR1 reads SGHRS; CDR2 reads YFSETQ. The trim removed 6 bases at V and 6 bases at J, leaving 19 bases unmatched. The CDR3 spans 17 residues. CDR3 amino acids: CASNTGKLAVNMDTQYF. In nucleotides, the CDR3 is TGCGCCAGCAACACGGGGAAGCTAGCGGTCAACATGGATACGCAGTATTTT.

Worth noting for this clonotype: This may be a read error, as it is one base from a much larger clone. This rearrangement joins TRBV29-1 to TRBJ2-7; D ambiguous. V lost 4 bases and J 3 bases, leaving 13 bases between the germline ends. The CDR3 has 13 residues. Germline loops: CDR1 SQVTM, CDR2 ANQGSEA. The CDR3 DNA is TGCAGCGTTGTTCCCGTGGAATTCTACGAGCAGTACTTC. The encoded protein is CSVVPVEFYEQYF.

The chain is built from TRBV20-1 and TRBJ2-7, with 8 bases that match TRBD1. This CDR3 region has 13 residues. V was clipped by 6 bases and J by 5 bases; unmatched bases: 9. Per germline, CDR1 DFQATT and CDR2 SNEGSKA (reference sequence). This chain's CDR3 is CSAPDRVVDEQYF. The DNA of the CDR3 is TGCAGTGCCCCGGACAGGGTGGTCGACGAGCAGTACTTC.

This clonotype was seen only a few times. The chain combines TRBV3-1 with TRBJ1-2; maybe TRBD1 (5 bases). The CDR3 length is 15 residues. Germline loops: CDR1 LGHDT, CDR2 YNNKEL (reference sequence). V was pared by 4 bases and J by 2 bases, with 14 bases between. CDR3 residues: CASSLGGGRNYGYTF. The CDR3 bases are TGTGCCAGCAGCCTTGGCGGGGGTAGAAACTATGGCTACACCTTC.

This clonotype was observed a few times. The chain carries TRBV4-3 and TRBJ2-5, with 8 bases lining up with TRBD1. The CDR3 spans 15 residues. Germline V gene sequence: CDR1 LGHNA, CDR2 YSLEER. J lost 4 bases, V lost 4 bases, and 8 bases had no gene match. CDR3 region: CASSPLTGAGETQYF. The DNA for the CDR3 is TGCGCCAGCAGCCCCTTGACAGGGGCTGGAGAGACCCAGTACTTC.